A few counts support the clone carrying this TCR beta chain. The data derive from a study of T cell responses to AZD1222 COVID-19 vaccine. Germline lookup yields CDR1 SQVTM and CDR2 ANQGSEA. The V end lost 6 bases, the J end lost 3 bases, and 14 bases lay between the germline ends. There are 13 residues in the CDR3. TCRdb's table, derived via immunoSEQ multiplex PCR, lists solely in-frame clones and lacks some. Of approximately 150,000 clones listed, around nine tenths are singletons. The source is an adult who received the AZD1222 COVID-19 vaccine. V usage is TRBV29-1 and J usage is TRBJ1-1; D ambiguous. The input for sequencing was peripheral blood, taken 28 days after the second AZD1222 dose. Written as DNA, the CDR3 is TGCAGCGTAGAACAGTCCCCGGACACTGAAGCTTTCTTT. It encodes CSVEQSPDTEAFF.